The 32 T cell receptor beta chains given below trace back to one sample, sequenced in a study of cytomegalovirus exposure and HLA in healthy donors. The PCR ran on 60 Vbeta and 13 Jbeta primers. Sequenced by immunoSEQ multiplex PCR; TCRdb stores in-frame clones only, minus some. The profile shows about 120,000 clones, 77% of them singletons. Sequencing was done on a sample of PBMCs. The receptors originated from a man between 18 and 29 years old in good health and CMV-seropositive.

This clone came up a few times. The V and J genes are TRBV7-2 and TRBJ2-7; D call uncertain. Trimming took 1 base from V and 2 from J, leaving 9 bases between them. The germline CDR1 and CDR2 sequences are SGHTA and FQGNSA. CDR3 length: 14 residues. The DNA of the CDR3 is TGTGCCAGCAGCTTAGATTGGCAAACCTACGAGCAGTACTTC. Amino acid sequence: CASSLDWQTYEQYF.

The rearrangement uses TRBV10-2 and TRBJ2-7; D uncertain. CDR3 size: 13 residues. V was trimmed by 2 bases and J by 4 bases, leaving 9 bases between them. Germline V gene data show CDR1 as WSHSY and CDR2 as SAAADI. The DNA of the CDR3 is TGCGCCAGCAGTGAGGTAGGAGCGTACGAGCAGTACTTC. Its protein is CASSEVGAYEQYF.

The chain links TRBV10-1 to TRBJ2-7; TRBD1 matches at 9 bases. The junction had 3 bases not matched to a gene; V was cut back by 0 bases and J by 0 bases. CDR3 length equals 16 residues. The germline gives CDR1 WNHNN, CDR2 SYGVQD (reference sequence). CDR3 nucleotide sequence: TGCGCCAGCAGTGAGTCGGGGGACAGGGACTCCTACGAGCAGTACTTC. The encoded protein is CASSESGDRDSYEQYF.

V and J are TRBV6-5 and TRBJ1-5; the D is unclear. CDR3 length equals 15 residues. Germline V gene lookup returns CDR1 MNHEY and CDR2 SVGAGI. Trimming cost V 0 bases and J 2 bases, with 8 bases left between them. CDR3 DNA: TGTGCCAGCAGTTACTCGAGTGTGGGCAATCAGCCCCAGCATTTT. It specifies CASSYSSVGNQPQHF.

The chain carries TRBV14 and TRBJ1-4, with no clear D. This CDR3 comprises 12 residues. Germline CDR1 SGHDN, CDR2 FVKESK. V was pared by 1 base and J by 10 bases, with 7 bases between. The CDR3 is CASSQVSGKLFF. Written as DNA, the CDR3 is TGTGCCAGCAGCCAAGTATCGGGAAAACTGTTTTTT.

CDR3 region: CASSSQNYNEQFF. Written as DNA, the CDR3 is TGTGCCAGCAGCTCCCAAAATTACAATGAGCAGTTCTTC. This chain connects TRBV7-8 to TRBJ2-1, with unresolved D. Germline V gene data show CDR1 as SGHVS and CDR2 as FQNEAQ. This CDR3 comprises 13 residues. Trimming stripped 4 bases from V and 4 bases from J, with 8 bases between.

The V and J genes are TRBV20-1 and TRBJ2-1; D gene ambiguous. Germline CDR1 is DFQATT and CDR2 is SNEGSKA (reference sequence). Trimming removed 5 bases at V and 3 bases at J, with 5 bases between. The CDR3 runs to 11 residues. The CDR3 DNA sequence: TGCAGTGCTCCAGGCTACAATGAGCAGTTCTTC. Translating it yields CSAPGYNEQFF.

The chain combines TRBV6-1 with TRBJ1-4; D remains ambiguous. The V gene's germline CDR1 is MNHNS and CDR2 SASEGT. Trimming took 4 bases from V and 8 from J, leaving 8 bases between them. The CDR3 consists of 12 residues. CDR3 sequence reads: CASSGGFEKLFF. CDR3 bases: TGTGCCAGCAGTGGAGGGTTCGAAAAACTGTTTTTT.

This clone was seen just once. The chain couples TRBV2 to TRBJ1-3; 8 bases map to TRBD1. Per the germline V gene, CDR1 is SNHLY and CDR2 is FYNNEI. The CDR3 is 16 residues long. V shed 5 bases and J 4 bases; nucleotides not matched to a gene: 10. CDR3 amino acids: CASSSYRQGLGNTIYF. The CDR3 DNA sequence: TGTGCCAGCAGTTCATACCGACAGGGGCTAGGAAACACCATATATTTT.

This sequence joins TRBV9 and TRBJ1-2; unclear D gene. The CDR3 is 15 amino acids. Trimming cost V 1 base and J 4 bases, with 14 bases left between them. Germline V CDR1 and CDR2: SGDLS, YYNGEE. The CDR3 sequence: CASSVNQEGVYGYTF. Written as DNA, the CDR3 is TGTGCCAGCAGCGTAAATCAGGAGGGCGTCTATGGCTACACCTTC.

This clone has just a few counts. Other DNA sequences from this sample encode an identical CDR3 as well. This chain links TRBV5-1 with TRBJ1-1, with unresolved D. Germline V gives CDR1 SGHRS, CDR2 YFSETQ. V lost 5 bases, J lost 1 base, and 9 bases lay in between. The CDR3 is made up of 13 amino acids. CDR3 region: CASSLPGNTEAFF. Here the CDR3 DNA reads TGCGCCAGCAGTCTCCCAGGGAACACTGAAGCTTTCTTT. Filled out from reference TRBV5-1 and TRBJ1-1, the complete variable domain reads KAGVTQTPRYLIKTRGQQVTLSCSPISGHRSVSWYQQTPGQGLQFLFEYFSETQRNKGNFPGRFSGRQFSNSRSEMNVSTLELGDSALYLCASSLPGNTEAFFGQGTRLTVV.

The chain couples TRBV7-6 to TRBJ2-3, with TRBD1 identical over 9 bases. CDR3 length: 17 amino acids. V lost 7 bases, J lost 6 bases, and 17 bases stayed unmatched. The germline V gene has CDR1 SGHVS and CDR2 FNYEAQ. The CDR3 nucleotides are TGTGCCAGCACCCCTAGAGTACAGGGGGCCTTAGGTGATACGCAGTATTTT. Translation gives CASTPRVQGALGDTQYF.

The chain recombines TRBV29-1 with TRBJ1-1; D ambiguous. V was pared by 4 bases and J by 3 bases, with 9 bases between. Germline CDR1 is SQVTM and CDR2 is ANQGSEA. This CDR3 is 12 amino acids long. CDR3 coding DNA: TGCAGCGTTGGCGAGGCCTACACTGAAGCTTTCTTT. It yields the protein CSVGEAYTEAFF.

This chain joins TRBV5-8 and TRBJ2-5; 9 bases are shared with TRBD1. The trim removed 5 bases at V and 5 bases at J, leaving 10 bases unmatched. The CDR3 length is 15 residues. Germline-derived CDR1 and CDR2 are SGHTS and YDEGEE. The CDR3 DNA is TGTGCCAGCAGTGGGATACAGGGGGCGCGGGAGACCCAGTACTTC. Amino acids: CASSGIQGARETQYF.

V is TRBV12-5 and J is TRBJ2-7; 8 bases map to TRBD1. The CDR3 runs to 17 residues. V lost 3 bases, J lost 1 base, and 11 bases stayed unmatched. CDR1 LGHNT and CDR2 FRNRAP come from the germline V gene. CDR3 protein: CASGFTDRALGSYEQYF. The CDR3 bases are TGTGCTAGTGGTTTCACGGACAGGGCGCTTGGGTCCTACGAGCAGTACTTC.

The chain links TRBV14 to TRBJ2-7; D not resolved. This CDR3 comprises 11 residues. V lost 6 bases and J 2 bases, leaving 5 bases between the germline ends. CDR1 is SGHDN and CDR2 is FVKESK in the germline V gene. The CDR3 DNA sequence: TGTGCCAGCAGTGAGGCCTACGAGCAGTACTTC. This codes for CASSEAYEQYF.

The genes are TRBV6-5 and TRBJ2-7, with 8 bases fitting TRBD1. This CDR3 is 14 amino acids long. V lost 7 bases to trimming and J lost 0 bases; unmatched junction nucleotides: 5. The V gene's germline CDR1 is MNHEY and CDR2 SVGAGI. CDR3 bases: TGTGCCAGCATCGCGGACAGGGCCTCCTACGAGCAGTACTTC. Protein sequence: CASIADRASYEQYF.

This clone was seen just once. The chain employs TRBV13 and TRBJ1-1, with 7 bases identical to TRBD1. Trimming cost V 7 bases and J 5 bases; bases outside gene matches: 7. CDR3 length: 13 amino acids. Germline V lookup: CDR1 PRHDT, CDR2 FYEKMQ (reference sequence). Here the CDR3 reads CASIIRGLTEAFF. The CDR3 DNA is TGTGCCAGCATTATAAGGGGGCTGACTGAAGCTTTCTTT.

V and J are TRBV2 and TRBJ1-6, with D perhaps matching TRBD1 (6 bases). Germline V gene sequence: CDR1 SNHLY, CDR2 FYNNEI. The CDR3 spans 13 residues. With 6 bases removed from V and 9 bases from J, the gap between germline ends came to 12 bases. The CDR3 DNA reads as TGTGCCAGCAGAGCAGGGGTGGGTTCACCCCTCCACTTT. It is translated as CASRAGVGSPLHF. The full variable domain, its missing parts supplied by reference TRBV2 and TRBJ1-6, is EPEVTQTPSHQVTQMGQEVILRCVPISNHLYFYWYRQILGQKVEFLVSFYNNEISEKSEIFDDQFSVERPDGSNFTLKIRSTKLEDSAMYFCASRAGVGSPLHFGNGTRLTVT.

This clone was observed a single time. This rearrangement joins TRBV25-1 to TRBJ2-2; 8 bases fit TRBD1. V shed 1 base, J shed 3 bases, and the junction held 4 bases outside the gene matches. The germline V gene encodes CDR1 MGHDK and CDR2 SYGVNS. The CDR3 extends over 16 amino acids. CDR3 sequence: CASSELDRDHTGELFF. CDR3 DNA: TGTGCCAGCAGTGAATTGGACAGGGATCACACCGGGGAGCTGTTTTTT.

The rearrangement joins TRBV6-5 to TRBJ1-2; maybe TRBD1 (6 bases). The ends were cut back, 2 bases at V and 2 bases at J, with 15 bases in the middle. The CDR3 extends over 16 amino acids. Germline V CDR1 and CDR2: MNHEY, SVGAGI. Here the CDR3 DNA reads TGTGCCAGCAGTTACCAATCCGGGACACCAAACTATGGCTACACCTTC. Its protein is CASSYQSGTPNYGYTF.

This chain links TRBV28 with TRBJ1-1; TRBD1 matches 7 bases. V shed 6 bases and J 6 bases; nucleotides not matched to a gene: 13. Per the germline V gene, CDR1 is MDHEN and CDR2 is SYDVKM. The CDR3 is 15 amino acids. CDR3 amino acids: CASRHRDSGSAEAFF. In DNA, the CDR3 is TGTGCCAGCAGACATAGGGACAGCGGGTCCGCTGAAGCTTTCTTT.

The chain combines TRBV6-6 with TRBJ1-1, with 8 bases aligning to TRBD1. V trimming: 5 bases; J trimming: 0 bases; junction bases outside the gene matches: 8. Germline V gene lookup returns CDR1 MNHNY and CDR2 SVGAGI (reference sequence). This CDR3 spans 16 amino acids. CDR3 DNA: TGTGCCAGCAGTCCGGGACAGGCAGTCATGAACACTGAAGCTTTCTTT. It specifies CASSPGQAVMNTEAFF.

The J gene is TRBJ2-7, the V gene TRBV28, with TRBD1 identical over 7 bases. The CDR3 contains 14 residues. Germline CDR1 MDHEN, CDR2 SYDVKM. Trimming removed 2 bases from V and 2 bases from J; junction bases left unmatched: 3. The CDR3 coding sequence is TGTGCCAGCAGTTTAGGGACAGTCCCCTACGAGCAGTACTTC. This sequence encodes CASSLGTVPYEQYF.

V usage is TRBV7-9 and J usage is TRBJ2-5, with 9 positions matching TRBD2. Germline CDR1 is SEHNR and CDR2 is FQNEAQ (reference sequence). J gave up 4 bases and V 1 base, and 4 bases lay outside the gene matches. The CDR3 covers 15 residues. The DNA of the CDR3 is TGTGCCAGCAGCTTAGGGCTAGCGGGAATAGAGACCCAGTACTTC. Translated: CASSLGLAGIETQYF.

The CDR3 here is CSSRGRWGPQETQYF. The CDR3 coding sequence is TGCAGCTCGAGGGGTCGTTGGGGGCCCCAAGAGACCCAGTACTTC. The rearrangement links TRBV29-1 to TRBJ2-5; a possible D gene is TRBD1 (6 bases). Per the germline V gene, CDR1 is SQVTM and CDR2 is ANQGSEA. The CDR3 length is 15 residues. V gave up 8 bases and J gave up 1 base, with 20 bases separating them. The variable domain in full, completed from reference TRBV29-1 and TRBJ2-5, reads SAVISQKPSRDICQRGTSLTIQCQVDSQVTMMFWYRQQPGQSLTLIATANQGSEATYESGFVIDKFPISRPNLTFSTLTVSNMSPEDSSIYLCSSRGRWGPQETQYFGPGTRLLVL.

DNA for the CDR3: TGTGCCAGCAGCCCCGGACAGGGAAAGGATAATTCACCCCTCCACTTT. Its protein product is CASSPGQGKDNSPLHF. The rearrangement joins TRBV6-6 to TRBJ1-6; 8 positions agree with TRBD1. Trimming at V came to 6 bases and at J to 5 bases, leaving 9 bases not matched to a gene. Per germline, CDR1 MNHNY and CDR2 SVGAGI (reference sequence). The CDR3 is 16 amino acids.

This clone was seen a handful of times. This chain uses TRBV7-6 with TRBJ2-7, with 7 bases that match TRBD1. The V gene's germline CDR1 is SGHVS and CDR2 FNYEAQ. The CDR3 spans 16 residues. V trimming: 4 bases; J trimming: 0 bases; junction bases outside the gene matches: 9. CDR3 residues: CASSSRQGPSSYEQYF. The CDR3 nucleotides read TGTGCCAGCAGCTCGAGACAGGGTCCCTCCTCCTACGAGCAGTACTTC.

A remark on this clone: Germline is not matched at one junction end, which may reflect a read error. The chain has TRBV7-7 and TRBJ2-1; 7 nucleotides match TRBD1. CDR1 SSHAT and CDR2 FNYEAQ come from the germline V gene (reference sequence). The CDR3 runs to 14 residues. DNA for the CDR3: TGTGCTAGCAGCCAAACAACAGGGGCCGATGAGCAGTTCTTC. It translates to CASSQTTGADEQFF.

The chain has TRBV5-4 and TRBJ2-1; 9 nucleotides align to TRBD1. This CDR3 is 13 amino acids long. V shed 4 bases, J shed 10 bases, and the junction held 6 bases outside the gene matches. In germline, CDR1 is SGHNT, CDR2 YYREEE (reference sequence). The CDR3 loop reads CASSRGQGKEQFF. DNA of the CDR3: TGTGCCAGCAGCCGGGGACAGGGCAAGGAGCAGTTCTTC.

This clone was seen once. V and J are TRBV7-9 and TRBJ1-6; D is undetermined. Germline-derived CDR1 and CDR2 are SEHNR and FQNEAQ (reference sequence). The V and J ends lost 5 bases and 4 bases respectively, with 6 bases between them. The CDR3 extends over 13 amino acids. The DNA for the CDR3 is TGTGCCAGCAGCCCAGTGTATAATTCACCCCTCCACTTT. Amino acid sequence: CASSPVYNSPLHF.

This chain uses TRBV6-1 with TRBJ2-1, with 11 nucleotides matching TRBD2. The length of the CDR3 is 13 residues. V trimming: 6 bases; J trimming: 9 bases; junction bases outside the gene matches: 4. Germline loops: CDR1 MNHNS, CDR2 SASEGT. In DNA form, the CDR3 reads TGTGCCAGCAGAACTAGCGGGAGCATTGAGCAGTTCTTC. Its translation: CASRTSGSIEQFF.